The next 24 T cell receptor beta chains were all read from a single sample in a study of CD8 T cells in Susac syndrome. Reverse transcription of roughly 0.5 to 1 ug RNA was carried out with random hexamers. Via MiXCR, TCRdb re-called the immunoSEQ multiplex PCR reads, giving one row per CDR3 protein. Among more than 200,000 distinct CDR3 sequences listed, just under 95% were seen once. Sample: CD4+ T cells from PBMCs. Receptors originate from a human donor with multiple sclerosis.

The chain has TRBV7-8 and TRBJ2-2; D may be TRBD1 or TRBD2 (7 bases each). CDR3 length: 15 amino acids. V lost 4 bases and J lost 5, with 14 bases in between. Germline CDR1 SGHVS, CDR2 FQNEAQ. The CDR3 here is CASSSRGGGTGELFF. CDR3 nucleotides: TGTGCCAGCAGCTCCAGGGGGGGAGGGACCGGGGAGCTGTTTTTT.

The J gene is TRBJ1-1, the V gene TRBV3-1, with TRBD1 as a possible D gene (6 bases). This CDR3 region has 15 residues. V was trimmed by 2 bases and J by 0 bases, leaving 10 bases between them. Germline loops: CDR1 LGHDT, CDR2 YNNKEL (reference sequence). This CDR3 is CASSQRRGMNTEAFF. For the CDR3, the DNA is TGTGCCAGCAGCCAAAGGAGGGGGATGAACACTGAAGCTTTCTTT.

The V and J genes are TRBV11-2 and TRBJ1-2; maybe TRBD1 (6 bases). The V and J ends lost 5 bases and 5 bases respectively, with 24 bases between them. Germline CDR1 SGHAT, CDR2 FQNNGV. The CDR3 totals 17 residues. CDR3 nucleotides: TGTGCCAGCAGCAATTTTGGGAGGGGGGATGGGGAATATGGCTACACCTTC. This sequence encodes CASSNFGRGDGEYGYTF.

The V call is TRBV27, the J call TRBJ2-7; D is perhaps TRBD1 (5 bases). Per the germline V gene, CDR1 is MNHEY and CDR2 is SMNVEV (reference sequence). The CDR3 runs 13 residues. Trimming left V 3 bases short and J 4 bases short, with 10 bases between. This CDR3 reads CASSFSAGYEQYF. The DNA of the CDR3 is TGTGCCAGCAGTTTTTCCGCAGGGTACGAGCAGTACTTC.

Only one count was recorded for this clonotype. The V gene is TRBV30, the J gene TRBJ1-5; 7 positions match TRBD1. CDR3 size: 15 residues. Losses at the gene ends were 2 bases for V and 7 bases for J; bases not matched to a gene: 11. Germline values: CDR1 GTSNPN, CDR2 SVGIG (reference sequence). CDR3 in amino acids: CAWSPATGVHQPQHF. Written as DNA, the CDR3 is TGTGCCTGGAGTCCTGCAACAGGGGTCCACCAGCCCCAGCATTTT.

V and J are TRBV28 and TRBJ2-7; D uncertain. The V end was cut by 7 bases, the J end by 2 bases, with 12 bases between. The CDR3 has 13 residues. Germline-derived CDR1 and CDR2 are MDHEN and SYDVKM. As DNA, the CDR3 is TGTGCCAGCACTCGAGATCCCACCTACGAGCAGTACTTC. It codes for CASTRDPTYEQYF.

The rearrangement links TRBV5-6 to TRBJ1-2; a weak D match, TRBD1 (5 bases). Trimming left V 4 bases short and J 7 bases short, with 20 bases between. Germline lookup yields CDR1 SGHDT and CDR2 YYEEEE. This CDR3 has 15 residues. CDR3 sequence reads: CASSATEGPRVGYTF. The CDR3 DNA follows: TGTGCCAGCAGCGCGACCGAAGGGCCCAGGGTTGGCTACACCTTC.

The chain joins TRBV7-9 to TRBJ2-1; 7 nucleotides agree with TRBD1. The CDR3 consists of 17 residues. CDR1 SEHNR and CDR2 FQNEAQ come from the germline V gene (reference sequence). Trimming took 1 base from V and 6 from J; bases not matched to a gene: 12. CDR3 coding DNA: TGTGCCAGCAGCTTAGGGCCCGGGACAGCAAGTCTCAATGAGCAGTTCTTC. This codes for CASSLGPGTASLNEQFF.

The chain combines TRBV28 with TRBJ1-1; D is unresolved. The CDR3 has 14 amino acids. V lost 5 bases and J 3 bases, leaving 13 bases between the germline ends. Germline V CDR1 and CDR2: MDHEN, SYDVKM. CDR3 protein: CASSGTPGYTEAFF. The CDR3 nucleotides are TGTGCCAGCAGTGGAACCCCTGGGTACACTGAAGCTTTCTTT.

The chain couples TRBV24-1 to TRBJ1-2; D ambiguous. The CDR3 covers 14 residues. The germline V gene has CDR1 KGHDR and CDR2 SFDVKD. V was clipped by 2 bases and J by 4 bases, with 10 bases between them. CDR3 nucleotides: TGTGCCACCAGTGATTACCGCCGGAGCTATGGCTACACCTTC. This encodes CATSDYRRSYGYTF.

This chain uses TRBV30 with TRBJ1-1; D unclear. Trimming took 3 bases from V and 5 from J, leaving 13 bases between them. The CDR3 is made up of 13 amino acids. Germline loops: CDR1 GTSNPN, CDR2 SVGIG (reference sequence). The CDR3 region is CAWSPDFRTEAFF. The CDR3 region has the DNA TGTGCCTGGAGCCCAGACTTCCGGACTGAAGCTTTCTTT.

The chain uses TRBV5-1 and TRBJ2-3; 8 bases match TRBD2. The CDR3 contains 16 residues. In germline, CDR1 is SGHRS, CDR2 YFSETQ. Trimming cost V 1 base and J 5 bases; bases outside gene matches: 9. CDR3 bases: TGCGCCAGCAGCTTGAAACTTAGCGGGAATGTAGATACGCAGTATTTT. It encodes CASSLKLSGNVDTQYF.

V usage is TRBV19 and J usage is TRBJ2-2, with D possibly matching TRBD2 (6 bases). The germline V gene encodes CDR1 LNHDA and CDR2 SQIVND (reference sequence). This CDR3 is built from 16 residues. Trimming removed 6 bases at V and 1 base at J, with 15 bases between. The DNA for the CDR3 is TGTGCCAGTAGGTTCACCGGACTACAGAACACCGGGGAGCTGTTTTTT. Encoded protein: CASRFTGLQNTGELFF. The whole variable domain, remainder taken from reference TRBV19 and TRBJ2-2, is DGGITQSPKYLFRKEGQNVTLSCEQNLNHDAMYWYRQDPGQGLRLIYYSQIVNDFQKGDIAEGYSVSREKKESFPLTVTSAQKNPTAFYLCASRFTGLQNTGELFFGEGSRLTVL.

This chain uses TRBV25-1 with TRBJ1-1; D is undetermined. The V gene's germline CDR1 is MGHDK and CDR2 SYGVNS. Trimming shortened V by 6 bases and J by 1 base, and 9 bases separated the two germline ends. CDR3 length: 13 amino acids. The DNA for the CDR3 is TGTGCCAGCAGCTTAGGGTCGAACACTGAAGCTTTCTTT. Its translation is CASSLGSNTEAFF.

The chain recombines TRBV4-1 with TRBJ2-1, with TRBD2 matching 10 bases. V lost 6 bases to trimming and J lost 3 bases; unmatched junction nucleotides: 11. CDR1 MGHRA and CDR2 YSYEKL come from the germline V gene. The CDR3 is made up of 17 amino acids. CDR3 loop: CASRGSGRMFGYNEQFF. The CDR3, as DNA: TGCGCCAGCAGGGGTAGCGGGAGGATGTTCGGCTACAATGAGCAGTTCTTC.

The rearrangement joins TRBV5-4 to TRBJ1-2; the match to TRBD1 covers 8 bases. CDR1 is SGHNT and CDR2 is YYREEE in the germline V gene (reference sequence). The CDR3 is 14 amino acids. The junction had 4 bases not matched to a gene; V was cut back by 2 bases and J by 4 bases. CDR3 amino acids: CASSFGTGGYGYTF. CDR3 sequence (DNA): TGTGCCAGCAGCTTTGGCACAGGGGGCTATGGCTACACCTTC.

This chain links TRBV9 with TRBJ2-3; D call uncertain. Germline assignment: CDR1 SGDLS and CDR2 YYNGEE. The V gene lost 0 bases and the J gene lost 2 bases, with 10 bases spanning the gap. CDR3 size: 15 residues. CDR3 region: CASSVDHVNTDTQYF. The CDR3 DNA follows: TGTGCCAGCAGCGTAGATCACGTCAACACAGATACGCAGTATTTT.

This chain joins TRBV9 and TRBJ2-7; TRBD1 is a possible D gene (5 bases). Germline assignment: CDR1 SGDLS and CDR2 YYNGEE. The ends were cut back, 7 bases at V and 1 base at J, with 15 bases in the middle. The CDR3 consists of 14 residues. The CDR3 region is CASAITGTSYEQYF. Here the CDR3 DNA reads TGTGCCAGCGCGATTACAGGCACATCCTACGAGCAGTACTTC.

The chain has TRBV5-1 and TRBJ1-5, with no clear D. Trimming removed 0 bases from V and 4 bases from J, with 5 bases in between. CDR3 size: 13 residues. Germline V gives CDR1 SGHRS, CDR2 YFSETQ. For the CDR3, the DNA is TGCGCCAGCAGCTTGGAGGTAAATCAGCCCCAGCATTTT. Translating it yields CASSLEVNQPQHF.

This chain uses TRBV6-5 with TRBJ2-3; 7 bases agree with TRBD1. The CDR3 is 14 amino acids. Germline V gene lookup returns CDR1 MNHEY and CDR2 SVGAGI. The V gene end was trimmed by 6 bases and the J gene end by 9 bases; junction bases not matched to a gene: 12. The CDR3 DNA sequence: TGTGCCAGCAGGGATCCTAAGCCGGGACAGACGCAGTATTTT. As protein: CASRDPKPGQTQYF.

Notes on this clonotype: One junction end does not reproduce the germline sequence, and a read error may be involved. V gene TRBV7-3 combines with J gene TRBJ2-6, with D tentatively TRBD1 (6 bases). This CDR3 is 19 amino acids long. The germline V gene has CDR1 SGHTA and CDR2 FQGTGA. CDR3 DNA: TGTGCCAGCAGCCCCATCCCGGGCAGGGGAGTTCCTGGGGCCAACGTCCTGATTTTC. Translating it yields CASSPIPGRGVPGANVLIF.

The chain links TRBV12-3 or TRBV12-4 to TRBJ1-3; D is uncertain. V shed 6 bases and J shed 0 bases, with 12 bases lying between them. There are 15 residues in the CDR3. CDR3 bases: TGTGCCAGCAGCCCCCGGGCCCACTCTGGAAACACCATATATTTT. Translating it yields CASSPRAHSGNTIYF.

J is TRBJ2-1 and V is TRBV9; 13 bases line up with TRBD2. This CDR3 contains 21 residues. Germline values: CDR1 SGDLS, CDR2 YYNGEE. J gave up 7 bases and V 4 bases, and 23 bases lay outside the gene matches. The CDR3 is CASSTATGTGWGTSGKNEQFF. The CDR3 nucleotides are TGTGCCAGCAGCACCGCCACCGGGACAGGGTGGGGGACTAGCGGGAAAAATGAGCAGTTCTTC.

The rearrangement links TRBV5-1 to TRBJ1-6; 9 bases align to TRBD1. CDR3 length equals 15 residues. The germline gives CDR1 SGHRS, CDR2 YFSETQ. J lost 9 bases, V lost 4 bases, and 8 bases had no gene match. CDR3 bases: TGCGCCAGCAGCGAAACCGGGACAGGGACTTCACCCCTCCACTTT. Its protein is CASSETGTGTSPLHF.